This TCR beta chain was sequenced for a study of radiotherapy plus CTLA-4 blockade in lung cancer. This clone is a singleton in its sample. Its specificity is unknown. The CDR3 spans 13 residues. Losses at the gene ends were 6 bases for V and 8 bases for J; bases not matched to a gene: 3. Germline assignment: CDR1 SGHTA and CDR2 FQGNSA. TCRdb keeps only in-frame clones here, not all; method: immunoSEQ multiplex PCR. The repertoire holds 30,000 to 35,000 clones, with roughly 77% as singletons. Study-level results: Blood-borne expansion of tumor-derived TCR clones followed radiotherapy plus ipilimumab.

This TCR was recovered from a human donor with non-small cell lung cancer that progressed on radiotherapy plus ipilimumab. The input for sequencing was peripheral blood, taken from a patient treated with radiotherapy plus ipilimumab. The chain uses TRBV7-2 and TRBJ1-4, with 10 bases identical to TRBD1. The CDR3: CASRGQGEEKLFF. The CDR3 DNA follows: TGTGCCAGCAGAGGACAGGGGGAAGAAAAACTGTTTTTT.